One and the same sample provided the 25 T cell receptor beta chains below, sequenced in a study of CD8 T cells in Susac syndrome (dated by TCRdb to 2018 to 2020). Library preparation was by the immunoSEQ multiplex PCR assay. RNA was extracted using the RNeasy kit, and roughly 0.5 to 1 microgram was reverse transcribed with random hexamers. TCRdb's own reprocessing of the public reads used fastp at Q25 and MiXCR and kept productive beta chains. Entries that share a CDR3 protein sequence are merged under the most common genes and DNA. This sample is represented by about 130,000 distinct CDR3 sequences; roughly 96% of them were singletons. Together, the top ten hold more than 0.1% of the sample. Sequencing was done on a sample of CD4+ T cells from PBMCs. These TCRs come from a human donor in good health.

The sample holds one count of this clonotype. The V call is TRBV30, the J call TRBJ1-5; weak D call: TRBD1 (6 bases). CDR1 is GTSNPN, CDR2 SVGIG, per germline (reference sequence). With 6 bases removed from V and 5 bases from J, the gap between germline ends came to 8 bases. CDR3 length equals 11 residues. The CDR3 sequence: CACHRDQPQHF. The CDR3 nucleotides read TGTGCCTGCCACAGGGATCAGCCCCAGCATTTT.

The chain recombines TRBV30 with TRBJ2-5; no clear D gene. CDR1 is GTSNPN, CDR2 SVGIG, per germline (reference sequence). V lost 0 bases and J lost 5, with 13 bases in between. The CDR3 is made up of 14 amino acids. CDR3 region: CAWSVHSGRETQYF. The DNA for the CDR3 is TGTGCCTGGAGTGTACATTCAGGACGGGAGACCCAGTACTTC.

Written as DNA, the CDR3 is TGTGCCAGCAGCCTAATGACAGGGCGGACCGGGGAGCTGTTTTTT. Translation: CASSLMTGRTGELFF. The chain employs TRBV13 and TRBJ2-2; the match to TRBD1 covers 7 bases. Germline V lookup: CDR1 PRHDT, CDR2 FYEKMQ (reference sequence). V lost 5 bases, J lost 5 bases, and 8 bases stayed unmatched. The CDR3 runs to 15 residues.

The chain links TRBV2 to TRBJ2-5; 9 bases line up with TRBD2. The trim removed 8 bases at V and 4 bases at J, leaving 5 bases unmatched. Germline values: CDR1 SNHLY, CDR2 FYNNEI. CDR3 length equals 13 residues. In nucleotides, the CDR3 is TGTGCCAGCTTCGGTAGCGGGAGAGAGACCCAGTACTTC. Protein product: CASFGSGRETQYF.

This clonotype was counted once. The J gene is TRBJ2-6, the V gene TRBV20-1; D unresolved. This CDR3 has 15 residues. V was pared by 3 bases and J by 0 bases, with 9 bases between. CDR1 is DFQATT and CDR2 is SNEGSKA in the germline V gene (reference sequence). The CDR3: CSASSGYSGANVLTF. For the CDR3, the DNA is TGCAGTGCTAGTTCAGGCTACTCTGGGGCCAACGTCCTGACTTTC.

Written as DNA, the CDR3 is TGTGCCAGCAGTGTCGAGGGGCCCTATGGCTACACCTTC. Protein: CASSVEGPYGYTF. The J gene is TRBJ1-2, the V gene TRBV2; D is perhaps TRBD1 (5 bases). This CDR3 has 13 amino acids. V was trimmed by 4 bases and J by 4 bases, leaving 10 bases between them. Germline values: CDR1 SNHLY, CDR2 FYNNEI.

The chain employs TRBV29-1 and TRBJ2-1; TRBD2 aligns across 7 bases. CDR3 size: 10 residues. Germline CDR1 and CDR2: SQVTM and ANQGSEA. CDR3: CSGGESEQFF. CDR3 nucleotides: TGCAGTGGGGGGGAAAGTGAGCAGTTCTTC.

The chain is built from TRBV29-1 and TRBJ2-1, with 12 bases aligning to TRBD2. The J segment lost 7 bases and the V segment lost 3 bases, leaving 7 bases of the junction unmatched. CDR1 is SQVTM, CDR2 ANQGSEA, per germline. The CDR3 sequence is 15 residues long. The CDR3 sequence is CSVENGLAGKNEQFF. The DNA of the CDR3 is TGCAGCGTTGAGAACGGACTAGCGGGAAAGAATGAGCAGTTCTTC.

This chain joins TRBV12-3 or TRBV12-4 and TRBJ1-1; 7 bases line up with TRBD1. The CDR3 is made up of 15 amino acids. The trim removed 7 bases at V and 4 bases at J, leaving 12 bases unmatched. As DNA, the CDR3 is TGTGCCAGCACTCCGGGAGGGGGCCGCCGCACTGAAGCTTTCTTT. Amino acids: CASTPGGGRRTEAFF.

With regard to this clonotype: A read error is likely, as this CDR3 ends without the conserved phenylalanine or tryptophan. The V call is TRBV12-5, the J call TRBJ1-1; D may be TRBD1 (6 bases). Germline V lookup: CDR1 LGHNT, CDR2 FRNRAP. The CDR3 spans 14 residues. V dropped 7 bases and J dropped 0 bases, with 12 bases sitting between them. Here the CDR3 reads CASALGALNTEAFL. In DNA form, the CDR3 reads TGTGCTAGTGCCTTGGGGGCCCTGAACACTGAAGCTTTCCTT.

The V and J genes are TRBV3-1 and TRBJ1-1; D is perhaps TRBD1 (5 bases). Germline V gene lookup returns CDR1 LGHDT and CDR2 YNNKEL (reference sequence). Trimming left V 4 bases short and J 4 bases short, with 16 bases between. The CDR3 consists of 15 residues. In DNA form, the CDR3 reads TGTGCCAGCAGCCCCCCCAATTGGGGGGTCACTGAAGCTTTCTTT. This translates into CASSPPNWGVTEAFF.

This chain links TRBV3-1 with TRBJ2-2; D is unresolved. Trimming removed 2 bases from V and 0 bases from J, with 7 bases in between. This CDR3 is built from 15 residues. Germline CDR1 LGHDT, CDR2 YNNKEL (reference sequence). CDR3 sequence: CASSQYYTNTGELFF. CDR3 coding DNA: TGTGCCAGCAGCCAATACTACACGAACACCGGGGAGCTGTTTTTT.

The V and J genes are TRBV30 and TRBJ1-5; D unresolved. The CDR3 loop spans 13 amino acids. V dropped 0 bases and J dropped 7 bases, with 10 bases sitting between them. Germline assignment: CDR1 GTSNPN and CDR2 SVGIG (reference sequence). This CDR3 reads CAWSVSPDQPQHF. CDR3 coding DNA: TGTGCCTGGAGTGTATCCCCGGACCAGCCCCAGCATTTT.

The rearrangement links TRBV28 to TRBJ2-3, with TRBD1 as a possible D gene (6 bases). The CDR3 runs 13 residues. Germline CDR1 and CDR2: MDHEN and SYDVKM. V was trimmed by 5 bases and J by 6 bases, leaving 12 bases between them. CDR3 nucleotide sequence: TGTGCCAGCAGTCCGTCCGACAGGGATACGCAGTATTTT. This encodes CASSPSDRDTQYF.

The chain combines TRBV3-1 with TRBJ2-1, with D unclear. In germline, CDR1 is LGHDT, CDR2 YNNKEL (reference sequence). The CDR3 loop spans 12 amino acids. Trimming stripped 0 bases from V and 10 bases from J, with 7 bases between. The CDR3 region has the DNA TGTGCCAGCAGCCAAGATCGGGTGGAGCAGTTCTTC. It specifies CASSQDRVEQFF.

The V gene is TRBV18, the J gene TRBJ1-4; D gene uncertain. CDR3 length: 14 residues. V was shortened by 4 bases and J by 5 bases, with 11 bases between the two germline ends. Germline lookup yields CDR1 KGHSH and CDR2 LQKENI. CDR3 coding DNA: TGTGCCAGCTCACTGTGGCAGACGAATGAAAAACTGTTTTTT. It yields the protein CASSLWQTNEKLFF.

The J gene is TRBJ2-2, the V gene TRBV9; 10 nucleotides align to TRBD1. The V gene's germline CDR1 is SGDLS and CDR2 YYNGEE. Trimming removed 7 bases from V and 5 bases from J; junction bases left unmatched: 5. CDR3 length: 14 residues. The CDR3 DNA sequence: TGTGCCAGCCAAAGGACAGGGGGAACCGGGGAGCTGTTTTTT. It yields the protein CASQRTGGTGELFF.

The chain joins TRBV7-2 to TRBJ2-7; tentative D call: TRBD1 (6 bases). The germline gives CDR1 SGHTA, CDR2 FQGNSA. The CDR3 loop spans 15 amino acids. V lost 5 bases, J lost 2 bases, and 16 bases lay in between. Here the CDR3 DNA reads TGTGCCAGCAGCCGTACCCGGGACAAGACCTACGAGCAGTACTTC. It yields the protein CASSRTRDKTYEQYF.

The chain links TRBV2 to TRBJ2-5; TRBD1 or TRBD2 may be the D gene (6 bases each). The CDR3 runs to 12 residues. Trimming removed 7 bases from V and 4 bases from J, with 10 bases in between. The germline V gene encodes CDR1 SNHLY and CDR2 FYNNEI. The CDR3: CASMGGGETQYF. The CDR3 DNA sequence: TGTGCCAGCATGGGGGGCGGAGAGACCCAGTACTTC.

The J gene is TRBJ2-7, the V gene TRBV6-2 or TRBV6-3; TRBD2 matches at 11 bases. V lost 6 bases and J lost 4; bases outside the gene matches: 2. The germline CDR1 and CDR2 sequences are MNHEY and SVGEGT. This CDR3 is built from 13 residues. The CDR3 sequence: CASRTSGDYEQYF. The CDR3 DNA reads as TGTGCCAGCAGGACTAGCGGGGATTACGAGCAGTACTTC.

This sequence joins TRBV28 and TRBJ2-7; 11 positions agree with TRBD2. The V gene end was trimmed by 5 bases and the J gene end by 5 bases; junction bases not matched to a gene: 14. In germline, CDR1 is MDHEN, CDR2 SYDVKM. The CDR3 consists of 17 residues. This CDR3 reads CASSPRGSGRAGHEQYF. CDR3 nucleotide sequence: TGTGCCAGCAGTCCCCGCGGTAGCGGGAGGGCCGGTCACGAGCAGTACTTC.

This clonotype appeared once. This rearrangement joins TRBV12-3 or TRBV12-4 to TRBJ2-6; D not resolved. The CDR3 extends over 14 amino acids. V was trimmed by 6 bases and J by 2 bases, leaving 8 bases between them. The DNA of the CDR3 is TGTGCCAGCAGCCCGAGTACTGGGGCCAACGTCCTGACTTTC. It is translated as CASSPSTGANVLTF.

The chain joins TRBV2 to TRBJ2-7, with 8 bases lining up with TRBD2. CDR3 length equals 13 residues. Germline CDR1 is SNHLY and CDR2 is FYNNEI. The J segment lost 3 bases and the V segment lost 7 bases, leaving 5 bases of the junction unmatched. CDR3 protein: CASNSGASYEQYF. In DNA form, the CDR3 reads TGTGCCAGCAATAGCGGGGCTAGCTACGAGCAGTACTTC.

This clonotype has just one count. V gene TRBV4-2 combines with J gene TRBJ2-5, with TRBD2 matching over 14 bases. The germline V gene has CDR1 LGHNA and CDR2 YNFKEQ. The CDR3 loop spans 17 amino acids. V was clipped by 3 bases and J by 3 bases; unmatched bases: 6. The CDR3 sequence: CASSHTGTSGSKETQYF. As DNA, the CDR3 is TGTGCCAGCAGCCATACCGGGACTAGCGGGAGCAAAGAGACCCAGTACTTC.

V usage is TRBV11-3 and J usage is TRBJ2-5; D ambiguous. The V end was cut by 1 base, the J end by 5 bases, with 8 bases between. The germline V gene has CDR1 SGHNT and CDR2 YENEEA. The CDR3 consists of 13 residues. In DNA form, the CDR3 reads TGTGCCAGCAGCTTAGGACAACGGGAGACCCAGTACTTC. Translation: CASSLGQRETQYF.